The 9 T cell receptor beta chains reported below all come from one sample, sequenced in a study of type 1 and type 2 diabetes patients. Genomic DNA was the PCR template. The TCR beta CDR3 region was amplified using 30 forward and 13 reverse primers. TCRdb redid the calling of the multiplex PCR reads with MiXCR, one entry per CDR3 protein. The table lists 270,000 or so distinct CDR3 sequences, over 45% of them singletons, with roughly 13% in the top ten. Sequencing was performed on peripheral blood mononuclear cells (PBMCs). The source is a man between 18 and 29 years old with type 2 diabetes.

This chain's CDR3 is CASRDYLGELFF. The CDR3 DNA reads TGTGCCAGCCGGGACTACCTCGGGGAGCTGTTTTTT. This chain joins TRBV7-8 and TRBJ2-2; 7 bases align to TRBD2. Germline CDR1 and CDR2: SGHVS and FQNEAQ. The CDR3 totals 12 residues. With 8 bases clipped from V and 7 bases from J, the junction kept 4 bases outside the gene matches. Complete variable domain (other parts from reference TRBV7-8 and TRBJ2-2): GAGVSQSPRYKVAKRGQDVALRCDPISGHVSLFWYQQALGQGPEFLTYFQNEAQLDKSGLPSDRFFAERPEGSVSTLKIQRTQQEDSAVYLCASRDYLGELFFGEGSRLTVL.

This clonotype appeared many times. The rearrangement uses TRBV7-2 and TRBJ2-7; no clear D. This CDR3 is 11 amino acids long. The V gene's germline CDR1 is SGHTA and CDR2 FQGNSA. The V gene lost 0 bases and the J gene lost 6 bases, with 3 bases spanning the gap. The CDR3: CASSLAIEQYF. DNA for the CDR3: TGTGCCAGCAGCTTAGCTATCGAGCAGTACTTC. Full variable domain (rest looked up from reference TRBV7-2 and TRBJ2-7): GAGVSQSPSNKVTEKGKDVELRCDPISGHTALYWYRQSLGQGLEFLIYFQGNSAPDKSGLPSDRFSAERTGGSVSTLTIQRTQQEDSAVYLCASSLAIEQYFGPGTRLTVT.

CDR3 sequence (DNA): TGTGCCAGCAGATCTTCCGGGACAGATACGCAGTATTTT. Protein product: CASRSSGTDTQYF. The chain links TRBV12-3 or TRBV12-4 to TRBJ2-3; D is uncertain. The CDR3 sequence is 13 residues long. The germline V and J ends were trimmed by 6 bases and 3 bases, with 10 bases remaining between them.

This chain links TRBV10-1 with TRBJ1-6; TRBD1 agrees at 8 bases. The germline V gene encodes CDR1 WNHNN and CDR2 SYGVQD (reference sequence). The CDR3 has 13 amino acids. V dropped 7 bases and J dropped 11; count of bases not matched to a gene: 7. The CDR3 is CASTGQGRTPLHF. The DNA for the CDR3 is TGCGCCAGCACCGGACAGGGACGGACACCCCTCCACTTT.

The chain has TRBV19 and TRBJ1-1, with TRBD1 matching over 8 bases. Trimming at V came to 11 bases and at J to 1 base, leaving 6 bases not matched to a gene. The CDR3 has 13 amino acids. Germline CDR1 LNHDA, CDR2 SQIVND (reference sequence). CDR3 sequence reads: CAWTGTGNTEAFF. The CDR3 nucleotides read TGTGCCTGGACCGGGACAGGGAACACTGAAGCTTTCTTT. Looking up the rest from reference TRBV19 and TRBJ1-1 gives the full variable domain: DGGITQSPKYLFRKEGQNVTLSCEQNLNHDAMYWYRQDPGQGLRLIYYSQIVNDFQKGDIAEGYSVSREKKESFPLTVTSAQKNPTAFYLCAWTGTGNTEAFFGQGTRLTVV.

The chain couples TRBV6-6 to TRBJ2-7; 7 bases are shared with TRBD1. Per germline, CDR1 MNHNY and CDR2 SVGAGI (reference sequence). The CDR3 is made up of 14 amino acids. The V segment lost 0 bases and the J segment 2 bases; nucleotides outside the gene matches: 1. In DNA, the CDR3 is TGTGCCAGCAGTTACTCCGACAGGGCCTACGAGCAGTACTTC. Encoded protein: CASSYSDRAYEQYF.

The chain carries TRBV7-3 and TRBJ2-1; 7 bases line up with TRBD1. Germline V gene data show CDR1 as SGHTA and CDR2 as FQGTGA. The V gene end was trimmed by 1 base and the J gene end by 2 bases; junction bases not matched to a gene: 5. CDR3 length: 16 residues. This CDR3 is CASSLIGTVTYNEQFF. CDR3 sequence (DNA): TGTGCCAGCAGCTTAATTGGGACAGTCACCTACAATGAGCAGTTCTTC.

This clonotype was counted between two and nine times. The chain uses TRBV28 and TRBJ1-2, with 9 bases fitting TRBD1. The CDR3 has 15 amino acids. Trimming at V came to 4 bases and at J to 4 bases, leaving 7 bases not matched to a gene. Per germline, CDR1 MDHEN and CDR2 SYDVKM. CDR3 sequence: CASSSPGQGTYGYTF. DNA of the CDR3: TGTGCCAGCAGTTCCCCTGGACAGGGGACCTATGGCTACACCTTC.

In its sample, this clonotype was seen many times. The chain recombines TRBV19 with TRBJ2-7, with 7 bases aligning to TRBD1. Unmatched junction bases numbered 6, after V lost 2 bases and J lost 2 bases. The germline CDR1 and CDR2 sequences are LNHDA and SQIVND (reference sequence). This CDR3 is built from 15 residues. The CDR3 reads CASSIRDSGTYEQYF. In nucleotides, the CDR3 is TGTGCCAGTAGTATACGGGACAGTGGGACCTACGAGCAGTACTTC.